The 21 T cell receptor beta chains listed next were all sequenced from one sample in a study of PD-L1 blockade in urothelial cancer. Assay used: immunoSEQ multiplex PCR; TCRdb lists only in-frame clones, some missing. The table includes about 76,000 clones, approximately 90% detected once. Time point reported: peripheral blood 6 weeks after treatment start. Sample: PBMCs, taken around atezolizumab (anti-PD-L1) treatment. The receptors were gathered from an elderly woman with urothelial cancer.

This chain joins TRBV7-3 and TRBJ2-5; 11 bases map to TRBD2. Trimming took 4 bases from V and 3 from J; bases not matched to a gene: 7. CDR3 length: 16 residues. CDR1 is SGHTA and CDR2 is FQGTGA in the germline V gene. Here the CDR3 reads CASSSGLAGGEETQYF. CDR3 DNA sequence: TGTGCCAGCAGCTCCGGACTAGCGGGCGGAGAAGAGACCCAGTACTTC.

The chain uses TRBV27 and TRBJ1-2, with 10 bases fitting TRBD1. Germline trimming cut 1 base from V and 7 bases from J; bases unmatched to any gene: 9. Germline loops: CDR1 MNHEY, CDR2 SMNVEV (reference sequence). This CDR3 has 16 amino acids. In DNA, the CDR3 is TGTGCCAGCAGTTTATGGGGGGGACAGGGGCGGGTTGGCTACACCTTC. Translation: CASSLWGGQGRVGYTF.

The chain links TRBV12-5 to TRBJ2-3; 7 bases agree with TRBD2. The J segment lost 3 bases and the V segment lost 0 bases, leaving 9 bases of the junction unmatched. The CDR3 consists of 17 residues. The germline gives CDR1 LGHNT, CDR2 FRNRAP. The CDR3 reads CASGLVLGSSGTDTQYF. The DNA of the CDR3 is TGTGCTAGTGGTTTGGTACTAGGTTCTAGCGGTACAGATACGCAGTATTTT.

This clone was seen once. The CDR3 sequence: CASSLAENTGELFF. DNA for the CDR3: TGTGCCAGCTCACTCGCAGAGAACACCGGGGAGCTGTTTTTT. The chain combines TRBV18 with TRBJ2-2; no definite D call. CDR1 is KGHSH, CDR2 LQKENI, per germline. V shed 4 bases and J shed 1 base, with 7 bases lying between them. The CDR3 is made up of 14 amino acids.

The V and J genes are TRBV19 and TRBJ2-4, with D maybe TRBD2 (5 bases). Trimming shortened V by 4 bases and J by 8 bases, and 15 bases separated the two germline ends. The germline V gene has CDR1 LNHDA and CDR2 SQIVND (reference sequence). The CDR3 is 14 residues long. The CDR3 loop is CASSRRTGVDIQYF. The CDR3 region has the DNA TGTGCCAGTAGTAGGAGGACTGGGGTGGACATTCAGTACTTC.

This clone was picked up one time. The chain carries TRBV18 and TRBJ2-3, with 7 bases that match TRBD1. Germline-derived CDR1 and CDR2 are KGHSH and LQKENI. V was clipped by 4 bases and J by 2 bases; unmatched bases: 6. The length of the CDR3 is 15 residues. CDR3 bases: TGTGCCAGCTCACGGGACAGCCTTTACACAGATACGCAGTATTTT. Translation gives CASSRDSLYTDTQYF.

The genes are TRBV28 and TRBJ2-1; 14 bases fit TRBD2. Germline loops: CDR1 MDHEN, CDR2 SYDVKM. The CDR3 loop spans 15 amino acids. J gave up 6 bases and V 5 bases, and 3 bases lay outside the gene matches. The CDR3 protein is CASSIGTSGSNEQFF. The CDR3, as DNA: TGTGCCAGCAGTATAGGGACTAGCGGGAGCAATGAGCAGTTCTTC.

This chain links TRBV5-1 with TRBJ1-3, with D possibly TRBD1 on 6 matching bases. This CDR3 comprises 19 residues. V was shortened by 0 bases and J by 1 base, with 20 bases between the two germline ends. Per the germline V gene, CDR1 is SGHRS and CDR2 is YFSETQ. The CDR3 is CASSLEGVHIGRSGNTIYF. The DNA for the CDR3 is TGCGCCAGCAGCTTGGAGGGGGTTCACATCGGGCGATCTGGAAACACCATATATTTT.

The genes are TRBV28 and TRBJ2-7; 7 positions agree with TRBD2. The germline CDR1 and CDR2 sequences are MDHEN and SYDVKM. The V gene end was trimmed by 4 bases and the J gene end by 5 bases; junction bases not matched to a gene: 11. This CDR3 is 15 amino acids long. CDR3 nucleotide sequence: TGTGCCAGCAGTTCTGTTGCGGGAGTAGCCCACGAGCAGTACTTC. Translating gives CASSSVAGVAHEQYF.

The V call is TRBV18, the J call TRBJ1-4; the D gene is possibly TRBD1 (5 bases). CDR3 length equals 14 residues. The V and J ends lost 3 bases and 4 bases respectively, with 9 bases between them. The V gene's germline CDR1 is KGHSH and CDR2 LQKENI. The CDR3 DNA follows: TGTGCCAGCTCACCCTCGGGGGTTAATGAAAAACTGTTTTTT. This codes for CASSPSGVNEKLFF.

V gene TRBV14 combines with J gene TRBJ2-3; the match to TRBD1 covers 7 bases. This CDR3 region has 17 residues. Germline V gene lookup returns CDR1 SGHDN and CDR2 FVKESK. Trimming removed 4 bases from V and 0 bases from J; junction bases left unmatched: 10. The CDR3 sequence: CASSPDTTGASTDTQYF. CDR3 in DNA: TGTGCCAGCAGCCCTGATACTACAGGGGCTAGCACAGATACGCAGTATTTT.

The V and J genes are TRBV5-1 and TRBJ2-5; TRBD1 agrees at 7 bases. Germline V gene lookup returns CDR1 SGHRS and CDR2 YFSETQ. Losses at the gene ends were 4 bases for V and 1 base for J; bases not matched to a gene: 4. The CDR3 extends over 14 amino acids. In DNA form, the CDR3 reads TGCGCCAGCAGCCCAGGGGGTCCCCAAGAGACCCAGTACTTC. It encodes CASSPGGPQETQYF.

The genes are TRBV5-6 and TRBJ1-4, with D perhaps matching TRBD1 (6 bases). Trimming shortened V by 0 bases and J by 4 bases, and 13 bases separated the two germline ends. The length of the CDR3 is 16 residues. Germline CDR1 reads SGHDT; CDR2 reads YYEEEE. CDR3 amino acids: CASSLAGGGGNEKLFF. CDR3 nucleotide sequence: TGTGCCAGCAGCTTGGCCGGGGGGGGCGGTAATGAAAAACTGTTTTTT.

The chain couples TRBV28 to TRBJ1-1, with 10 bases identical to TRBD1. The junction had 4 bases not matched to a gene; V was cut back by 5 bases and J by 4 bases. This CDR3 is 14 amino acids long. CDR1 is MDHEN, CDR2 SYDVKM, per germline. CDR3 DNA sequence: TGTGCCAGCAGTGGACAGGGGGGGGGCACTGAAGCTTTCTTT. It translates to CASSGQGGGTEAFF.

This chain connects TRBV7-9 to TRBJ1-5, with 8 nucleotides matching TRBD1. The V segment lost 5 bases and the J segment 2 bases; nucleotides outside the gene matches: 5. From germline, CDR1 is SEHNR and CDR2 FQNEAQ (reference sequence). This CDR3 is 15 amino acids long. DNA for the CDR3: TGTGCCAGCAGCCAACAGGGGGAGGGCAATCAGCCCCAGCATTTT. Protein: CASSQQGEGNQPQHF.

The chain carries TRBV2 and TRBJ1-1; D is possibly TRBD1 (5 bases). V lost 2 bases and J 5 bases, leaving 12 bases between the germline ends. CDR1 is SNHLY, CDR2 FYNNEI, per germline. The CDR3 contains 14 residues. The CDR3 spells CASSEIRGSTEAFF. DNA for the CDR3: TGTGCCAGCAGTGAAATACGGGGGAGTACTGAAGCTTTCTTT.

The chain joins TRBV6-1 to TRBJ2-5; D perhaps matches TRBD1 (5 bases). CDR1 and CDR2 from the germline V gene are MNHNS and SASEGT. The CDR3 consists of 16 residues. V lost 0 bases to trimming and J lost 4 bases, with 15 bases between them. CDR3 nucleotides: TGTGCCAGCAGTGAAGCGAGCCAGGGCCTCGCAGAGACCCAGTACTTC. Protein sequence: CASSEASQGLAETQYF.

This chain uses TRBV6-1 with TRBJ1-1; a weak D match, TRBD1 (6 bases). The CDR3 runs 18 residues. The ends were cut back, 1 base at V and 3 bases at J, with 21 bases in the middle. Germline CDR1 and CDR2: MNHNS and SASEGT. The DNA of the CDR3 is TGTGCCAGCAGTGAAGAAGGGGCCTACAGGGCCCTCTACACTGAAGCTTTCTTT. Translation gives CASSEEGAYRALYTEAFF.

CDR3 sequence: CASSQDPGQSLYTEAFF. CDR3 in DNA: TGCGCCAGCAGCCAAGACCCGGGACAGAGCCTATACACTGAAGCTTTCTTT. V is TRBV5-1 and J is TRBJ1-1; 7 bases fit TRBD1. CDR3 length equals 17 residues. Losses at the gene ends were 4 bases for V and 3 bases for J; bases not matched to a gene: 15. Germline assignment: CDR1 SGHRS and CDR2 YFSETQ.

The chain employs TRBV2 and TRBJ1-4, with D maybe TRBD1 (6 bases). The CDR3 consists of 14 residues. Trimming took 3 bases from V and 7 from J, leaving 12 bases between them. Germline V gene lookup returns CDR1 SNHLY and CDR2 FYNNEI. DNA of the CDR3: TGTGCCAGCAGTGAGGACAGATGGGCTGAAAAACTGTTTTTT. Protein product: CASSEDRWAEKLFF.

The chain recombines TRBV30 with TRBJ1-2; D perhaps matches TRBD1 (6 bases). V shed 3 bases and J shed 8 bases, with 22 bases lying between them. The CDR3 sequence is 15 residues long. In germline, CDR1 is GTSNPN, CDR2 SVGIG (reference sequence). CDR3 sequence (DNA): TGTGCCTGGAGCCCTCTCCGCCGGGGGGCGGAAGGCTACACCTTC. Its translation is CAWSPLRRGAEGYTF.